The 7 T cell receptor beta chains listed next were all sequenced from one sample in a study of T cell clonality in common variable immunodeficiency. Assay: immunoSEQ multiplex PCR; the TCRdb copy retains only in-frame clones and omits some. The sample presents tens of thousands of clones, none singletons. What was sequenced was peripheral blood mononuclear cells. The receptors originated from a person between 18 and 70 years old in good health.

This clone came up a few times. The read is 3 residues too short to cover the CDR3 end, so that end is filled in from the germline J gene. The gene calls are TRBV2 and TRBJ2-5; 8 nucleotides line up with TRBD2. Germline CDR1 is SNHLY and CDR2 is FYNNEI. There are 15 residues in the CDR3. Trimming at V came to 9 bases and at J to 1 base, leaving 10 bases not matched to a gene. CDR3 protein: CASKPFGGGQETQYF. CDR3 DNA (partial): TGTGCCAGTAAACCCTTCGGGGGGGGCCAAGAGACC.

There are many counts of this clone. The DNA ends 3 residues before the CDR3 does, and the rest of the CDR3 is filled in from the germline J gene. This rearrangement joins TRBV5-1 to TRBJ2-3, with D maybe TRBD2 (5 bases). Trimming took off 6 bases at V and 2 bases at J, with 22 bases between the two ends. In germline, CDR1 is SGHRS, CDR2 YFSETQ. This CDR3 has 17 residues. Partial CDR3 DNA: TGCGCCAGCACCCCTTCCACCTTAGCGAAAACCACAGATACG. Encoded protein: CASTPSTLAKTTDT. The CDR3, in full, reads CASTPSTLAKTTDTQYF.

This clone appeared many times. The CDR3 extends 3 residues past the end of the read, so its final part is completed from the germline J gene. The V gene is TRBV28, the J gene TRBJ1-5; D might be TRBD1 (6 bases). The V end lost 10 bases, the J end lost 3 bases, and 16 bases lay between the germline ends. The germline V gene has CDR1 MDHEN and CDR2 SYDVKM. The CDR3 has 14 amino acids. Partial CDR3 DNA: TGTGCCACCCTCCAGGGGTTCGACAATCAGCCC. Its protein product is CATLQGFDNQP. The full CDR3 sequence reads CATLQGFDNQPQHF.

About this clone: Sequencing ends 3 residues short of the CDR3 end; the germline J gene provides the rest. The rearrangement uses TRBV6-4 and TRBJ2-3, with TRBD2 identical over 8 bases. The CDR3 sequence is 16 residues long. CDR1 MRHNA and CDR2 SNTAGT come from the germline V gene. J gave up 1 base and V 0 bases, and 3 bases lay outside the gene matches. Incomplete CDR3 DNA: TGTGCCAGCAGTGACTCGGCGGGGGGTCGCACAGATACG. Its protein product is CASSDSAGGRTDT. The CDR3 as a whole reads CASSDSAGGRTDTQYF.

This clone was observed many times. The CDR3 goes on 3 residues after the read ends, and that part is filled in from the germline J gene. The chain recombines TRBV29-1 with TRBJ2-2; 12 bases align to TRBD2. Germline V gene lookup returns CDR1 SQVTM and CDR2 ANQGSEA. The CDR3 has 16 amino acids. J lost 2 bases, V lost 6 bases, and 7 bases had no gene match. CDR3 DNA, as far as it was read: TGCAGCGTCGCTTGGACTAGCGGGACCAACACCGGGGAG. Translating it yields CSVAWTSGTNTGE. The complete CDR3 reads CSVAWTSGTNTGELFF.

Remarks on this clone: The read comes to an end 3 residues before the CDR3 does, leaving the germline J gene to fill in the end. The chain couples TRBV2 to TRBJ2-3; TRBD2 agrees at 10 bases. CDR1 and CDR2 from the germline V gene are SNHLY and FYNNEI. V shed 5 bases and J 6 bases; nucleotides not matched to a gene: 11. The CDR3 sequence is 16 residues long. The CDR3 is CASSTRGSGGRDTQYF. The CDR3 bases that were read are TGTGCCAGCAGTACGCGAGGTAGCGGGGGGCGGGATACG.

Note on this clone: The read is 3 residues too short to cover the CDR3 end, so that end is filled in from the germline J gene. The chain joins TRBV2 to TRBJ2-1; D may be TRBD1 or TRBD2 (7 bases each). V was shortened by 7 bases and J by 0 bases, with 13 bases between the two germline ends. CDR1 is SNHLY and CDR2 is FYNNEI in the germline V gene. The CDR3 runs 15 residues. The CDR3 sequence: CASKAGQISYNEQFF. The CDR3 DNA, read in part, is TGTGCCAGCAAAGCGGGACAGATCTCCTACAATGAG. Full variable domain (rest looked up from reference TRBV2 and TRBJ2-1): EPEVTQTPSHQVTQMGQEVILRCVPISNHLYFYWYRQILGQKVEFLVSFYNNEISEKSEIFDDQFSVERPDGSNFTLKIRSTKLEDSAMYFCASKAGQISYNEQFFGPGTRLTVL.